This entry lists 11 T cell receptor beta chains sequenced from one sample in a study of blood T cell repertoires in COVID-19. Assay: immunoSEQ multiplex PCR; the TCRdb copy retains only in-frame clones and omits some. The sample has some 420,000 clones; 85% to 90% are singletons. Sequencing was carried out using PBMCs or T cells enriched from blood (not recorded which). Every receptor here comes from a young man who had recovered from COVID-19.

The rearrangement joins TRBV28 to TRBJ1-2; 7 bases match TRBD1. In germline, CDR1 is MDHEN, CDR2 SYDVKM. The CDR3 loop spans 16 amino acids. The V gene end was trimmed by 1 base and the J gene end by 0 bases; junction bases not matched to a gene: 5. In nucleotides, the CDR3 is TGTGCCAGCAGTTTATTGGGACAGACAGCTAACTATGGCTACACCTTC. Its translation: CASSLLGQTANYGYTF.

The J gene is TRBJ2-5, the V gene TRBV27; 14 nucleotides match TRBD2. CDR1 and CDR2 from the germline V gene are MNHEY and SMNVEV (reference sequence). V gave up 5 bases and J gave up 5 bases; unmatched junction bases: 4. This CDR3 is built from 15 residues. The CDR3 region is CASSMGLAGDETQYF. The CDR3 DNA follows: TGTGCCAGCAGTATGGGACTAGCGGGAGACGAGACCCAGTACTTC.

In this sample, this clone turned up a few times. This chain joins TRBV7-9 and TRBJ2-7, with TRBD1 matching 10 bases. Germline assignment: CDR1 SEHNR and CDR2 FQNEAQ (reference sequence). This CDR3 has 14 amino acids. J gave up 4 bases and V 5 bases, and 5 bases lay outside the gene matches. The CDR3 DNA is TGTGCCAGCAGCCCCCGGACAGGGGGATACGAGCAGTACTTC. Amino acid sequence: CASSPRTGGYEQYF. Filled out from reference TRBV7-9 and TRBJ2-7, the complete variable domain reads DTGVSQNPRHKITKRGQNVTFRCDPISEHNRLYWYRQTLGQGPEFLTYFQNEAQLEKSRLLSDRFSAERPKGSFSTLEIQRTEQGDSAMYLCASSPRTGGYEQYFGPGTRLTVT.

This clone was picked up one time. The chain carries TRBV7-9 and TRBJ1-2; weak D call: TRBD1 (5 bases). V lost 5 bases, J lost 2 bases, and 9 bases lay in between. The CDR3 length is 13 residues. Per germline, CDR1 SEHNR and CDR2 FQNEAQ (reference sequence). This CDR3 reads CASSSRQNYGYTF. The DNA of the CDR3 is TGTGCCAGCAGCAGCAGACAGAACTATGGCTACACCTTC. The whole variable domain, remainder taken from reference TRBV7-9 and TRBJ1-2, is DTGVSQNPRHKITKRGQNVTFRCDPISEHNRLYWYRQTLGQGPEFLTYFQNEAQLEKSRLLSDRFSAERPKGSFSTLEIQRTEQGDSAMYLCASSSRQNYGYTFGSGTRLTVV.

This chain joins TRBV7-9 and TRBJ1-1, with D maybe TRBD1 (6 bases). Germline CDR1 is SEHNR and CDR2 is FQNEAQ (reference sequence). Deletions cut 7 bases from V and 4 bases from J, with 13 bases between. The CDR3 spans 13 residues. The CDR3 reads CASTKGGGTEAFF. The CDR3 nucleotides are TGTGCCAGCACCAAAGGGGGGGGCACTGAAGCTTTCTTT.

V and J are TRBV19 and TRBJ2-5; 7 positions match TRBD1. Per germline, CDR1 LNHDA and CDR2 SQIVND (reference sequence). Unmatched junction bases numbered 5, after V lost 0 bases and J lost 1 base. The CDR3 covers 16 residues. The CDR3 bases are TGTGCCAGTAGTATAGATCTACGACAGGGCCAAGAGACCCAGTACTTC. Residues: CASSIDLRQGQETQYF.

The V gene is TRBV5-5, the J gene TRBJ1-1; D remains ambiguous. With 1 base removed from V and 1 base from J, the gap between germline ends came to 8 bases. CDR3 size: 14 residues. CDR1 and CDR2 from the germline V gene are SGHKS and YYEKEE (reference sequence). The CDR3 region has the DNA TGTGCCAGCAGCTTGTGGTCGGGGAACACTGAAGCTTTCTTT. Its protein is CASSLWSGNTEAFF. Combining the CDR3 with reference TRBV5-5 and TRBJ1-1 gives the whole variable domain DAGVTQSPTHLIKTRGQQVTLRCSPISGHKSVSWYQQVLGQGPQFIFQYYEKEERGRGNFPDRFSARQFPNYSSELNVNALLLGDSALYLCASSLWSGNTEAFFGQGTRLTVV.

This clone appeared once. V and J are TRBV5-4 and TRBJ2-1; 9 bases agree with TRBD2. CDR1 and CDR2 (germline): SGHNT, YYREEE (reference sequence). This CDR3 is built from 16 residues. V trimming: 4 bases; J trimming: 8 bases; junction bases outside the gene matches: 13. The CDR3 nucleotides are TGTGCCAGCAGCCAGGGGGGCGGGAGGGCCTCGGATGAGCAGTTCTTC. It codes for CASSQGGGRASDEQFF.

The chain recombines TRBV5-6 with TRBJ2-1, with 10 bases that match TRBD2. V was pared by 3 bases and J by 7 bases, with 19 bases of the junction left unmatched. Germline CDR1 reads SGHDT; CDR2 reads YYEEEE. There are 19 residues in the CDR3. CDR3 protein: CASSYKGLASIYLGNEQFF. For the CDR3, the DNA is TGTGCCAGCAGCTATAAGGGACTAGCGTCGATTTACTTGGGGAATGAGCAGTTCTTC.

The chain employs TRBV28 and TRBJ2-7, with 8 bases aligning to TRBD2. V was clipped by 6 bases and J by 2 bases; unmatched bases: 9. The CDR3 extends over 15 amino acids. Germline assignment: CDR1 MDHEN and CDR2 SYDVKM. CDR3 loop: CASSTSGSPTYEQYF. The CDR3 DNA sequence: TGTGCCAGCAGCACCAGCGGGAGTCCAACCTACGAGCAGTACTTC.

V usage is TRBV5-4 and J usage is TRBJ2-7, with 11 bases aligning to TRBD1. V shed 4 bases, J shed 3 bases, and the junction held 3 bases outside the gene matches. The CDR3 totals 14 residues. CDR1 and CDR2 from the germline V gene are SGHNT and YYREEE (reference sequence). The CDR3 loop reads CASSRTGGSYEQYF. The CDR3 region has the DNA TGTGCCAGCAGCCGGACAGGGGGCAGCTACGAGCAGTACTTC. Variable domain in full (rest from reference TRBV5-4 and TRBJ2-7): ETGVTQSPTHLIKTRGQQVTLRCSSQSGHNTVSWYQQALGQGPQFIFQYYREEENGRGNFPPRFSGLQFPNYSSELNVNALELDDSALYLCASSRTGGSYEQYFGPGTRLTVT.